These T cell receptor beta chains were read from a single sample in a study of T cell responses to AZD1222 COVID-19 vaccine. Assay: immunoSEQ multiplex PCR; the TCRdb copy retains only in-frame clones and omits some. Found here are about 110,000 clones, 94% of them singletons; the top ten hold around 3%. The material sequenced was peripheral blood, taken 28 days after the second AZD1222 dose. The receptors were gathered from an adult who received the AZD1222 COVID-19 vaccine. Each CDR3 is given with its conserved first and last residue. Each record gives: clone size, D gene, J gene, V gene, CDR3 DNA, CDR3 protein. A D gene is named only where the DNA matches it firmly. A row's size may be missing; if present it is once, few, many or a size class.

abundance: few
d_gene: -
j_gene: TRBJ2-7
v_gene: TRBV14
CDR3nt: TGTGCCAGCAGTCTTTACAGGCCTCCCTACGAGCAGTACTTC
CDR3aa: CASSLYRPPYEQYF

abundance: -
d_gene: -
j_gene: TRBJ2-7
v_gene: TRBV2
CDR3nt: TGTGCCAGCAGTCCCCTGGCAGGCGATTCCTACGAGCAGTACTTC
CDR3aa: CASSPLAGDSYEQYF

abundance: once
d_gene: -
j_gene: TRBJ2-7
v_gene: TRBV6-5
CDR3nt: TGTGCCAGCAGTTACCAGGGGATGACCTACGAGCAGTACTTC
CDR3aa: CASSYQGMTYEQYF

abundance: -
d_gene: TRBD1
j_gene: TRBJ1-2
v_gene: TRBV15
CDR3nt: TGTGCCACCAGCAGAGAAGGGGGCACCGTCTATGGCTACACCTTC
CDR3aa: CATSREGGTVYGYTF

abundance: -
d_gene: -
j_gene: TRBJ2-5
v_gene: TRBV6-5
CDR3nt: TGTGCCAGCAGCCTCTGGGATCAAGAGACCCAGTACTTC
CDR3aa: CASSLWDQETQYF

abundance: -
d_gene: -
j_gene: TRBJ1-5
v_gene: TRBV4-1
CDR3nt: TGCGCCAGCAGCCAACAGGGATTCCCCCAAGACAATCAGCCCCAGCATTTT
CDR3aa: CASSQQGFPQDNQPQHF

abundance: -
d_gene: -
j_gene: TRBJ1-5
v_gene: TRBV5-1
CDR3nt: TGCGCCAGCAGTAGGGACGTGGGTCAGCCCCAGCATTTT
CDR3aa: CASSRDVGQPQHF

abundance: -
d_gene: -
j_gene: TRBJ2-1
v_gene: TRBV7-9
CDR3nt: TGTGCCAGCAGCTTCTTGCGGGACCGCAACAATGAGCAGTTCTTC
CDR3aa: CASSFLRDRNNEQFF

abundance: -
d_gene: TRBD2
j_gene: TRBJ2-1
v_gene: TRBV5-1
CDR3nt: TGCGCCAGCAGCTTGACCCGCGGGAGTCACGATGAGCAGTTCTTC
CDR3aa: CASSLTRGSHDEQFF

abundance: once
d_gene: -
j_gene: TRBJ1-3
v_gene: TRBV29-1
CDR3nt: TGCAGCGTTAGGTTCGGAAACTCTGGAAACACCATATATTTT
CDR3aa: CSVRFGNSGNTIYF

abundance: -
d_gene: TRBD1
j_gene: TRBJ1-5
v_gene: TRBV6-2/TRBV6-3
CDR3nt: TGTGCCAGCAGTTCGGTCCCCCTTGGCAGGGGGAGCAATCAGCCCCAGCATTTT
CDR3aa: CASSSVPLGRGSNQPQHF

abundance: -
d_gene: -
j_gene: TRBJ1-1
v_gene: TRBV24-1
CDR3nt: TGTGCCACCCTGGGTAGTAGGCATACTGAAGCTTTCTTT
CDR3aa: CATLGSRHTEAFF

abundance: -
d_gene: -
j_gene: TRBJ1-1
v_gene: TRBV11-3
CDR3nt: TGTGCCAGCAGCTTAGAAGGACATCTTGAAGCTTTCTTT
CDR3aa: CASSLEGHLEAFF

abundance: -
d_gene: TRBD1
j_gene: TRBJ1-2
v_gene: TRBV18
CDR3nt: TGTGCCAGCTCCGGACAGGGGATGAATGGCTACACCTTC
CDR3aa: CASSGQGMNGYTF

abundance: -
d_gene: -
j_gene: TRBJ1-2
v_gene: TRBV4-1
CDR3nt: TGCGCCAGCAGCCAAGAATCCCCTACGGGGTTCACTAACTATGGCTACACCTTC
CDR3aa: CASSQESPTGFTNYGYTF